The 6 T cell receptor beta chains reported below all come from one sample, sequenced in a study of T cell responses to AZD1222 COVID-19 vaccine. The table came from immunoSEQ multiplex PCR; TCRdb's copy has only in-frame clones and leaves some out. The top ten hold 1.5% to 2% of the sample, which has 130,000 or so clones, about 90% seen once. The sequences come from peripheral blood, collected 28 days after the second AZD1222 dose. These receptors were collected from an adult who received the AZD1222 COVID-19 vaccine.

This chain joins TRBV30 and TRBJ1-5, with unresolved D. Trimming shortened V by 0 bases and J by 2 bases, and 5 bases separated the two germline ends. Germline assignment: CDR1 GTSNPN and CDR2 SVGIG (reference sequence). The CDR3 totals 13 residues. CDR3 region: CAWSVPGNQPQHF. For the CDR3, the DNA is TGTGCCTGGAGTGTACCGGGCAATCAGCCCCAGCATTTT.

The chain links TRBV7-9 to TRBJ1-1, with D hard to call. V lost 1 base, J lost 0 bases, and 3 bases lay in between. The CDR3 spans 13 residues. CDR1 is SEHNR and CDR2 is FQNEAQ in the germline V gene (reference sequence). Here the CDR3 DNA reads TGTGCCAGCAGCTTAGTTGTGAACACTGAAGCTTTCTTT. This sequence encodes CASSLVVNTEAFF.

The chain links TRBV3-1 (or the pseudogene TRBV3-2) to TRBJ2-3; no reliable D call. The CDR3 sequence is 15 residues long. V was cut by 0 bases and J by 5 bases, with 12 bases left in between. Looked up from germline, CDR1 is LGHDT and CDR2 is YNNKEL (reference sequence). CDR3 in amino acids: CASSQDRAKGDTQYF. As DNA, the CDR3 is TGTGCCAGCAGCCAAGATCGGGCAAAAGGAGATACGCAGTATTTT.

This clone was seen only once. The chain links TRBV5-4 to TRBJ2-7; D tentatively reads TRBD1 or TRBD2 (5 bases each). Trimming took off 4 bases at V and 6 bases at J, with 14 bases between the two ends. The CDR3 extends over 13 amino acids. Germline CDR1 SGHNT, CDR2 YYREEE (reference sequence). The CDR3 protein is CASSTPGPGEQYF. The DNA for the CDR3 is TGTGCCAGCAGCACACCGGGGCCGGGCGAGCAGTACTTC.

The chain has TRBV19 and TRBJ2-4, with TRBD2 as a possible D gene (6 bases). CDR1 and CDR2 (germline): LNHDA, SQIVND (reference sequence). CDR3 size: 14 residues. This chain's CDR3 is CATSGRGAKNIQYF. CDR3 DNA sequence: TGTGCTACGTCAGGCCGGGGGGCCAAAAACATTCAGTACTTC.

This clone was found once. The chain uses TRBV5-4 and TRBJ1-1; D is undetermined. The CDR3 has 14 residues. Germline-derived CDR1 and CDR2 are SGHNT and YYREEE (reference sequence). The V and J ends lost 0 bases and 1 base respectively, with 7 bases between them. CDR3 nucleotide sequence: TGTGCCAGCAGCTTGGGGCCCGGGAACACTGAAGCTTTCTTT. Its translation is CASSLGPGNTEAFF.